The clone carrying this T cell receptor (beta chain) was recorded a few times. Antigen unknown. Ophthalmopathy cases met thresholds of Clinical Activity Score at least 3, NOSPECS grade at least 4 and duration under 3 months. Researchers barred patients who had uncontrolled infection, other autoimmune disease, pregnancy or lactation. Diagnoses were established using clinical symptoms, serum thyroxine and TRAb, thyroid ultrasound and orbital computed tomography. The entry originates in a study of T cells in Graves' hyperthyroidism and ophthalmopathy. Broader study findings: Model output signaled ophthalmopathy a median roughly 6.5 months ahead of onset.

The CDR3 covers 12 residues. Germline assignment: CDR1 ENHRY and CDR2 SYGVKD. V shed 5 bases and J shed 5 bases, with 9 bases lying between them. TCR beta CDR3 region amplification was performed from RNA transcripts. The study used the HTBI primer set for a first-round RT-PCR of the TCR CDR3. TCRdb passed the multiplex PCR reads through MiXCR, listing each CDR3 protein once. Of approximately 300,000 distinct CDR3 sequences listed, approximately 19% were seen once; the top ten hold just under 40%. The sample comprised blood. This clonotype originated in a man aged 50 to 59 with Graves' ophthalmopathy. V is TRBV10-3 and J is TRBJ2-5; D is ambiguous. The CDR3 region is CAISPDRETQYF. The CDR3 bases are TGTGCCATCAGTCCAGATCGCGAGACCCAGTACTTC.